This T cell receptor (beta chain) was sequenced during a study of beta chain features in type 1 diabetes. Study outcomes and limitations: A PCR bias possibly favoring shorter templates would apply equally to patients and controls. The naive, central memory and Treg TCRB repertoires showed an apparent similarity that was greater among patients than among healthy donors. A moderate, significant TCRB CDR3 shortening appeared in type 1 diabetes across four CD4+ subsets.

Expressed TCRB transcripts were sequenced, since all the RNA that had been isolated was reverse transcribed. An average of about 3.4 million reads was obtained for naive, central memory and regulatory T cell samples. Clones were sequenced by immunoSEQ multiplex PCR, and TCRdb holds only the in-frame ones, with some missing. The profile shows 40,000 to 50,000 clones, 65% to 80% of them singletons. Trimming removed 0 bases from V and 8 bases from J, with 20 bases in between. Looked up from germline, CDR1 is SGHTA and CDR2 is FQGTGA. The CDR3 totals 17 residues. Based on CD45RO/CCR7/CD25/CD127/CD95/CD27, CD4+ regulatory, stem cell-like memory, naive and central memory cells were sorted. This clone is labeled as medium-sized. Its antigen is not known.

The clonotype was recovered from a man under 40 with type 1 diabetes. Some clones in this sample may be carry-over from other donors' samples. The J gene is TRBJ2-1, the V gene TRBV7-3; weak D call: TRBD1 (6 bases). Sequencing used Tregs from blood. The DNA of the CDR3 is TGTGCCAGCAGCTTAACGTTCACAGGGCTGTCGATCGATGAGCAGTTCTTC. Protein product: CASSLTFTGLSIDEQFF. The full variable domain, its missing parts supplied by reference TRBV7-3 and TRBJ2-1, is GAGVSQTPSNKVTEKGKYVELRCDPISGHTALYWYRQSLGQGPEFLIYFQGTGAADDSGLPNDRFFAVRPEGSVSTLKIQRTERGDSAVYLCASSLTFTGLSIDEQFFGPGTRLTVL.